This section outlines one T cell receptor (beta chain) sequence together with its context. These data originate in a study of cytomegalovirus exposure and HLA in healthy donors. Profiling relied on immunoSEQ multiplex PCR, and the TCRdb table lists in-frame clones only, not all of them. The table records approximately 65,000 clones, over 95% of them present only once. CDR1 MNHEY and CDR2 SMNVEV come from the germline V gene (reference sequence). This CDR3 region has 14 residues. J gave up 3 bases and V 5 bases, and 4 bases lay outside the gene matches. The genes are TRBV27 and TRBJ2-1; 7 positions match TRBD2. The source is a man aged 18-30 years in good health and CMV-seronegative. The sequencing input was PBMCs. The CDR3 nucleotides are TGTGCCAGCAGTCGGGACTATATCTACAATGAGCAGTTCTTC. This translates into CASSRDYIYNEQFF.